This TCR beta chain appears in the sequencing data of a study of Tregs in tolerant kidney transplant recipients. Study findings and constraints: Biological reproducibility was not directly addressed in this study. For some patients, primers changed over time, blocking nucleotide-level comparison.

The data were produced by immunoSEQ multiplex PCR, yet TCRdb's version contains in-frame clones alone and is incomplete. The sample shows about 94,000 clones, more than 85% of them seen only once. Unstimulated Tregs (CD4+CD25+CD127-) and CD4+CD25- non-Tregs were sorted from PBMCs. Concerning this clone itself: The antigen is undetermined.

Per germline, CDR1 KGHSH and CDR2 LQKENI. The CDR3 runs 13 residues. V lost 8 bases to trimming and J lost 0 bases, with 10 bases between them. This clonotype was obtained from a human donor who received a combined kidney and bone marrow transplant. The input for sequencing was CD4+ T cells from blood, taken before the transplant. This chain joins TRBV18 and TRBJ1-1, with D maybe TRBD1 (5 bases). The CDR3 loop is CASAKTVNTEAFF. The DNA of the CDR3 is TGTGCCAGCGCCAAGACAGTGAACACTGAAGCTTTCTTT.